A selection of T cell receptor beta chains follows, all from one sample in a study of T cell responses to AZD1222 COVID-19 vaccine. Sequencing was performed with immunoSEQ multiplex PCR; in TCRdb, only in-frame clones are kept and a portion is missing. This table holds some 190,000 clones, roughly 92% found once. Here the sequenced sample was peripheral blood, taken on day 0 of AZD1222 vaccination. Every receptor here comes from an adult in good health. Each CDR3 is given with its conserved first and last residue. The D gene is left open where the match is weak. Clone size, where shown, is once, few, many, or a class for clones that have expanded.

-,TRBJ1-1,TRBD1,TRBV2,TGTGCCAGCAGTGGACAGGGGGCATTCGGCACTGAAGCTTTCTTT,CASSGQGAFGTEAFF
-,TRBJ1-6,-,TRBV5-1,TGCGCCAGCAGCTCGACCCCCGGGGCCGATAATTCACCCCTCCACTTT,CASSSTPGADNSPLHF
-,TRBJ1-1,TRBD1,TRBV11-1,TGTGCCAGCAGCTTAGTCCCCAGGGGGTATAACACTGAAGCTTTCTTT,CASSLVPRGYNTEAFF
once,TRBJ1-5,-,TRBV18,TGTGCCAGCTCACCACGGAGGGCGTATAGCAATCAGCCCCAGCATTTT,CASSPRRAYSNQPQHF
-,TRBJ2-4,-,TRBV7-2,TGTGCCAGCAGCTCCCCCTCCGTCGCAGACATTCAGTACTTC,CASSSPSVADIQYF
once,TRBJ1-2,-,TRBV7-8,TGTGCCAGCAGCTTAGGAGGGCAGGGGAGAAGCTACACCTTC,CASSLGGQGRSYTF
-,TRBJ2-5,-,TRBV5-1,TGCGCCAGCAGAATTCAGGGTGGGGATGAGACCCAGTACTTC,CASRIQGGDETQYF
-,TRBJ1-3,-,TRBV12-3/TRBV12-4,TGTGCCAGCAGTCCTGGTGCTGGAAACACCATATATTTT,CASSPGAGNTIYF
-,TRBJ2-5,-,TRBV28,TGTGCCAGCAGTCTCTTGGCGGTCCAAGAGACCCAGTACTTC,CASSLLAVQETQYF
-,TRBJ1-4,TRBD1,TRBV5-4,TGTGCCAGCAGCTATGACAGGGGAGTGGATGAAAAACTGTTTTTT,CASSYDRGVDEKLFF
once,TRBJ1-6,TRBD1,TRBV24-1,TGTGCCACCTTCTCGGACAGGGGGCGGTCACCCCTCCACTTT,CATFSDRGRSPLHF
-,TRBJ1-2,-,TRBV19,TGTGCCAGTAGGAGTGGGGGGGCGAACTATGGCTACACCTTC,CASRSGGANYGYTF
-,TRBJ1-1,TRBD1,TRBV12-3/TRBV12-4,TGTGCCAGCAGTGGGACAGGGGGTCGGGCTTTCTTT,CASSGTGGRAFF
-,TRBJ2-3,-,TRBV28,TGTGCCAGCAGCTGGGGGGGCTACCTCACAGATACGCAGTATTTT,CASSWGGYLTDTQYF
-,TRBJ1-2,TRBD1,TRBV28,TGTGCCAGCAGTGCAGGACAGGTCAGATATGGCTACACCTTC,CASSAGQVRYGYTF
-,TRBJ2-7,TRBD2,TRBV27,TGTGCCAGCAGTTCCGCGAGCGGGGGGTACGAGCAGTACTTC,CASSSASGGYEQYF
-,TRBJ1-5,-,TRBV6-6,TGTGCCAGCAGTTATACGGCGGGTAATCAGCCCCAGCATTTT,CASSYTAGNQPQHF
-,TRBJ2-1,TRBD1,TRBV5-1,TGCGCCAGCAGCACTCAGTCCGGGACAGGCTCCAATGAGCAGTTCTTC,CASSTQSGTGSNEQFF
-,TRBJ2-1,-,TRBV6-2/TRBV6-3,TGTGCCAGCAGTGCCGCCGGGACGTCCTCCTACAATGAGCAGTTCTTC,CASSAAGTSSYNEQFF
-,TRBJ1-3,-,TRBV4-1,TGCGCCAGCAGCCAAACCCCTTTGGGCTTCTCTGGAAACACCATATATTTT,CASSQTPLGFSGNTIYF
-,TRBJ2-5,-,TRBV7-9,TGTGCCAGCAGCTCCGCCGCCCAAGAGACCCAGTACTTC,CASSSAAQETQYF
-,TRBJ1-6,-,TRBV3-1/TRBV3-2,TGTGCCAGCAGCCAAGCGAAGTCACCCCTCCACTTT,CASSQAKSPLHF